Listed here is a single TCR beta chain. Produced via immunoSEQ multiplex PCR; TCRdb's table is partial and in-frame only. Of about 26,000 clones in the sample, around 81% were seen once. This entry comes from a study of OX40 agonist ivuxolimab in advanced cancers. Looking at the study overall: Clinicians treated patients with ivuxolimab, an agonistic anti-OX40 (CD134) antibody. Males comprised 82.7% of the group, whose mean age was approximately 60 years (range about 20 to 85).

The CDR3 loop spans 16 amino acids. Germline CDR1 and CDR2: SGHAT and FQNNGV. V shed 1 base and J 5 bases; nucleotides not matched to a gene: 3. The sequence derives from an adult with an advanced solid tumor such as melanoma, head and neck, liver or kidney cancer. This sample comprised CD4+ or CD8+ T cells sorted from blood, obtained in a trial of the OX40 agonist ivuxolimab. The rearrangement links TRBV11-2 to TRBJ2-2; TRBD1 aligns across 11 bases. The chain's CDR3 is CASSLVGTGGTGELFF. As DNA, the CDR3 is TGTGCCAGCAGCTTAGTCGGGACAGGGGGTACCGGGGAGCTGTTTTTT. Based on the CDR3 plus reference TRBV11-2 and TRBJ2-2, the full variable domain is EAGVAQSPRYKIIEKRQSVAFWCNPISGHATLYWYQQILGQGPKLLIQFQNNGVVDDSQLPKDRFSAERLKGVDSTLKIQPAKLEDSAVYLCASSLVGTGGTGELFFGEGSRLTVL.